A single sample gave rise to the 28 T cell receptor beta chains below, sequenced in a study of blood T cell repertoires in COVID-19. The protocol was immunoSEQ multiplex PCR, while the TCRdb copy is restricted to in-frame clones and leaves out a portion. The profile shows 170,000 or so clones, 90% to 95% of them singletons. The sample comprised peripheral blood. All receptors come from a man aged 45-65 years with acute or convalescent COVID-19.

The CDR3, as DNA: TGCGCCAGCAGCTTGAATCTAGCGGGAGGGAGCGAGCAGTTCTTC. As protein: CASSLNLAGGSEQFF. The genes are TRBV5-1 and TRBJ2-1; TRBD2 matches 12 bases. The J segment lost 10 bases and the V segment lost 1 base, leaving 6 bases of the junction unmatched. This CDR3 is 15 amino acids long. The germline CDR1 and CDR2 sequences are SGHRS and YFSETQ. The entire variable domain, with the rest obtained from reference TRBV5-1 and TRBJ2-1, is as follows: KAGVTQTPRYLIKTRGQQVTLSCSPISGHRSVSWYQQTPGQGLQFLFEYFSETQRNKGNFPGRFSGRQFSNSRSEMNVSTLELGDSALYLCASSLNLAGGSEQFFGPGTRLTVL.

V and J are TRBV7-9 and TRBJ1-1; D is perhaps TRBD1 (5 bases). The germline CDR1 and CDR2 sequences are SEHNR and FQNEAQ (reference sequence). This CDR3 has 16 residues. Deletions cut 2 bases from V and 11 bases from J, with 24 bases between. The DNA of the CDR3 is TGTGCCAGCAGCTTAACCCTCGGACATTTGTCCTATTCGGCTTTCTTT. Translated: CASSLTLGHLSYSAFF.

The chain has TRBV9 and TRBJ2-5, with a weak D call TRBD1 (6 bases). The CDR3 length is 15 residues. Germline V gene data show CDR1 as SGDLS and CDR2 as YYNGEE. Trimming stripped 0 bases from V and 1 base from J, with 10 bases between. The CDR3 DNA reads as TGTGCCAGCAGCGTAGCAGGGGCGGGCCAAGAGACCCAGTACTTC. Protein: CASSVAGAGQETQYF.

V is TRBV27 and J is TRBJ2-7, with 7 nucleotides matching TRBD2. The V segment lost 3 bases and the J segment 2 bases; nucleotides outside the gene matches: 1. CDR3 size: 13 residues. Germline CDR1 is MNHEY and CDR2 is SMNVEV (reference sequence). The CDR3 DNA is TGTGCCAGCAGTTTGGGGACTACCTACGAGCAGTACTTC. Translating gives CASSLGTTYEQYF.

This chain uses TRBV3-1 (or the pseudogene TRBV3-2) with TRBJ1-5, with 8 bases matching TRBD1. V was clipped by 1 base and J by 2 bases; unmatched bases: 4. There are 16 residues in the CDR3. Germline V gene sequence: CDR1 LGHDT, CDR2 YNNKEL (reference sequence). CDR3 protein: CASSQAGTGGNQPQHF. CDR3 in DNA: TGTGCCAGCAGCCAAGCCGGGACAGGAGGCAATCAGCCCCAGCATTTT.

This rearrangement joins TRBV28 to TRBJ1-2, with 11 positions matching TRBD1. This CDR3 has 13 amino acids. CDR1 and CDR2 (germline): MDHEN, SYDVKM. Trimming took 8 bases from V and 7 from J; bases not matched to a gene: 6. In nucleotides, the CDR3 is TGTGCCAGCTCGGGACAGGGGGATCTTGGCTACACCTTC. Protein product: CASSGQGDLGYTF.

The genes are TRBV4-2 and TRBJ2-1, with D possibly matching TRBD2 (5 bases). The CDR3 contains 14 residues. Per the germline V gene, CDR1 is LGHNA and CDR2 is YNFKEQ. V was pared by 3 bases and J by 3 bases, with 9 bases between. The CDR3 coding sequence is TGTGCCAGCAGCCAGTGGGAGTTCTACAATGAGCAGTTCTTC. Its translation is CASSQWEFYNEQFF.

This clone is a singleton in its sample. V is TRBV5-4 and J is TRBJ2-2, with 12 bases identical to TRBD1. J lost 4 bases, V lost 4 bases, and 11 bases had no gene match. The CDR3 is made up of 18 amino acids. Germline values: CDR1 SGHNT, CDR2 YYREEE (reference sequence). CDR3 residues: CASSRSGTGGAFTGELFF. In DNA, the CDR3 is TGTGCCAGCAGCCGTTCCGGGACAGGGGGCGCGTTCACCGGGGAGCTGTTTTTT. Supplemented by reference TRBV5-4 and TRBJ2-2, the full variable domain reads ETGVTQSPTHLIKTRGQQVTLRCSSQSGHNTVSWYQQALGQGPQFIFQYYREEENGRGNFPPRFSGLQFPNYSSELNVNALELDDSALYLCASSRSGTGGAFTGELFFGEGSRLTVL.

V gene TRBV28 combines with J gene TRBJ2-2, with no clear D. Looked up from germline, CDR1 is MDHEN and CDR2 is SYDVKM. The CDR3 is 14 amino acids. The ends were cut back, 5 bases at V and 5 bases at J, with 12 bases in the middle. CDR3: CASSPNPGTGELFF. The CDR3, as DNA: TGTGCCAGCAGTCCCAACCCAGGAACCGGGGAGCTGTTTTTT.

The chain uses TRBV18 and TRBJ2-2; D gene unclear. Trimming took off 0 bases at V and 5 bases at J, with 4 bases between the two ends. CDR3 length: 13 amino acids. Germline V CDR1 and CDR2: KGHSH, LQKENI. The DNA of the CDR3 is TGTGCCAGCTCACCACCCAGGACCGGGGAGCTGTTTTTT. Translating gives CASSPPRTGELFF.

This CDR3 is CASSYGGLQNSPLHF. The CDR3 DNA reads TGTGCCAGCAGTTACGGGGGACTGCAAAATTCACCCCTCCACTTT. The J gene is TRBJ1-6, the V gene TRBV28; TRBD1 might be the D (5 bases). The CDR3 runs 15 residues. The V end lost 4 bases, the J end lost 7 bases, and 14 bases lay between the germline ends. CDR1 is MDHEN, CDR2 SYDVKM, per germline.

V and J are TRBV5-4 and TRBJ2-4, with 8 bases that match TRBD1. This CDR3 comprises 19 residues. The ends lost 3 bases at V and 6 bases at J; junction bases unmatched: 20. Germline V gene lookup returns CDR1 SGHNT and CDR2 YYREEE (reference sequence). The CDR3 protein is CASSYISSTRGLRGNIQYF. The CDR3, as DNA: TGTGCCAGCAGCTATATTTCTTCGACCAGGGGGCTTCGGGGAAACATTCAGTACTTC. The variable domain in full, with the rest retrieved from reference TRBV5-4 and TRBJ2-4, is ETGVTQSPTHLIKTRGQQVTLRCSSQSGHNTVSWYQQALGQGPQFIFQYYREEENGRGNFPPRFSGLQFPNYSSELNVNALELDDSALYLCASSYISSTRGLRGNIQYFGAGTRLSVL.

This chain joins TRBV28 and TRBJ1-5; D is possibly TRBD1 (6 bases). Deletions cut 8 bases from V and 2 bases from J, with 22 bases between. The CDR3 totals 17 residues. CDR1 is MDHEN, CDR2 SYDVKM, per germline. The DNA for the CDR3 is TGTGCCAGCGGGACATTATCCCCACCCCAGGGCAATCAGCCCCAGCATTTT. Its protein product is CASGTLSPPQGNQPQHF.

This clone was seen just once. The CDR3 protein is CASSPLGPGIANYGYTF. As DNA, the CDR3 is TGTGCCAGCTCACCACTGGGCCCCGGTATCGCTAACTATGGCTACACCTTC. The chain carries TRBV18 and TRBJ1-2; D remains ambiguous. V lost 1 base and J lost 0, with 15 bases in between. CDR1 and CDR2 from the germline V gene are KGHSH and LQKENI. The CDR3 totals 17 residues.

V usage is TRBV6-2 or TRBV6-3 and J usage is TRBJ1-1; no clear D. The CDR3 length is 13 residues. Germline V CDR1 and CDR2: MNHEY, SVGEGT. The V end was cut by 4 bases, the J end by 0 bases, with 6 bases between. The CDR3 loop reads CASSFTLNTEAFF. CDR3 DNA: TGTGCCAGCAGTTTTACACTGAACACTGAAGCTTTCTTT.

The V gene is TRBV27, the J gene TRBJ2-7, with 9 bases lining up with TRBD2. Germline CDR1 MNHEY, CDR2 SMNVEV (reference sequence). The V gene end was trimmed by 6 bases and the J gene end by 4 bases; junction bases not matched to a gene: 7. This CDR3 comprises 14 residues. CDR3: CASSLGAGGYEQYV. CDR3 sequence (DNA): TGTGCCAGCAGCCTCGGAGCGGGGGGTTACGAGCAGTACGTC.

This chain uses TRBV10-1 with TRBJ1-5; D gene ambiguous. Germline CDR1 is WNHNN and CDR2 is SYGVQD (reference sequence). V gave up 2 bases and J gave up 0 bases, with 8 bases separating them. The CDR3 sequence is 15 residues long. The CDR3 sequence is CASSEGRNSNQPQHF. CDR3 coding DNA: TGCGCCAGCAGTGAGGGCAGAAATAGCAATCAGCCCCAGCATTTT.

The chain combines TRBV11-2 with TRBJ2-7, with a tentative D call TRBD1 (6 bases). The V end lost 0 bases, the J end lost 5 bases, and 14 bases lay between the germline ends. CDR3 length: 15 amino acids. Germline V gene lookup returns CDR1 SGHAT and CDR2 FQNNGV. DNA for the CDR3: TGTGCCAGCAGCTTAGAGATGACAGGTAACCACGAGCAGTACTTC. This encodes CASSLEMTGNHEQYF.

CDR3 coding DNA: TGCGCCAGCAGCTTAACGGGGGACTCTAGCACAGATACGCAGTATTTT. It is translated as CASSLTGDSSTDTQYF. V is TRBV5-1 and J is TRBJ2-3; a weak D match, TRBD2 (6 bases). The CDR3 is 16 residues long. Germline CDR1 SGHRS, CDR2 YFSETQ. The V end lost 2 bases, the J end lost 0 bases, and 13 bases lay between the germline ends.

The V call is TRBV5-1, the J call TRBJ1-3, with 7 bases fitting TRBD1. Germline-derived CDR1 and CDR2 are SGHRS and YFSETQ. Losses at the gene ends were 2 bases for V and 3 bases for J; bases not matched to a gene: 2. The CDR3 extends over 14 amino acids. The CDR3 spells CASSLTGVGNTIYF. The CDR3 DNA sequence: TGCGCCAGCAGCTTAACAGGGGTTGGAAACACCATATATTTT.

The V call is TRBV4-1, the J call TRBJ2-3, with 9 bases aligning to TRBD2. The CDR3 runs to 15 residues. CDR1 and CDR2 from the germline V gene are MGHRA and YSYEKL. The V segment lost 1 base and the J segment 2 bases; nucleotides outside the gene matches: 1. CDR3 coding DNA: TGCGCCAGCAGCCAAGGACTAGCGGCCACAGATACGCAGTATTTT. Its translation is CASSQGLAATDTQYF.

The CDR3 reads CASSQWIWARGGYTF. DNA of the CDR3: TGTGCCAGCAGCCAATGGATTTGGGCCCGGGGTGGCTACACCTTC. This sequence joins TRBV3-1 (or the pseudogene TRBV3-2) and TRBJ1-2; D unresolved. The CDR3 runs 15 residues. CDR1 is LGHDT and CDR2 is YNNKEL in the germline V gene (reference sequence). The V end lost 2 bases, the J end lost 7 bases, and 17 bases lay between the germline ends.

This clone was observed a few times. The chain couples TRBV19 to TRBJ1-2, with D uncertain. Germline V gives CDR1 LNHDA, CDR2 SQIVND (reference sequence). Between the trimmed V and J ends, which lost 9 bases and 8 bases, there was a span of 16 bases. CDR3 length: 12 amino acids. The CDR3 here is CASSWAFAGYTF. The CDR3, as DNA: TGTGCCAGCTCTTGGGCCTTCGCGGGCTACACCTTC.

The rearrangement joins TRBV28 to TRBJ1-5; D might be TRBD1 (5 bases). V gave up 5 bases and J gave up 7 bases, with 9 bases separating them. This CDR3 has 12 residues. In germline, CDR1 is MDHEN, CDR2 SYDVKM. The CDR3 bases are TGTGCCAGCAGTGTACAGGCGCAGCCCCAGCATTTT. Translation: CASSVQAQPQHF.

The chain is built from TRBV29-1 and TRBJ2-5; 8 bases map to TRBD1. Germline assignment: CDR1 SQVTM and CDR2 ANQGSEA. The CDR3 runs to 18 residues. Trimming took 0 bases from V and 0 from J; bases not matched to a gene: 12. CDR3 nucleotide sequence: TGCAGCGTTGAAGATCGATACGGCAGGGGGCAGTACCAAGAGACCCAGTACTTC. It codes for CSVEDRYGRGQYQETQYF.

The chain carries TRBV7-8 and TRBJ2-1, with 7 bases matching TRBD2. The germline CDR1 and CDR2 sequences are SGHVS and FQNEAQ. The CDR3 contains 16 residues. The V gene end was trimmed by 4 bases and the J gene end by 4 bases; junction bases not matched to a gene: 10. This CDR3 is CASSSFLAVDYNEQFF. The CDR3 bases are TGTGCCAGCAGCTCTTTTCTAGCGGTAGATTACAATGAGCAGTTCTTC.

V is TRBV7-9 and J is TRBJ1-2; weak D call: TRBD1 (6 bases). The CDR3 contains 15 residues. The germline gives CDR1 SEHNR, CDR2 FQNEAQ (reference sequence). Trimming removed 5 bases from V and 2 bases from J, with 15 bases in between. This chain's CDR3 is CASSPKGVGNYGYTF. The CDR3 bases are TGTGCCAGCAGCCCAAAGGGGGTTGGGAACTATGGCTACACCTTC.

The chain is built from TRBV2 and TRBJ1-1; 10 bases are shared with TRBD1. V lost 6 bases, J lost 3 bases, and 4 bases stayed unmatched. CDR3 size: 14 residues. Germline V gene data show CDR1 as SNHLY and CDR2 as FYNNEI. CDR3 nucleotide sequence: TGTGCCAGCAGGACAGGGGGCCCATACACTGAAGCTTTCTTT. It codes for CASRTGGPYTEAFF.